Many counts were recorded for the clone carrying this T cell receptor (beta chain). Unique molecular identifiers tagged the TCRbeta library. One entry per CDR3 protein results from TCRdb running MiXCR on the PCR reads. This table holds some 250,000 distinct CDR3 sequences, about 12% found once. The data belong to a study of T-cell reconstitution after alpha-beta-depleted transplantation in children. Trimming took off 3 bases at V and 1 base at J, with 10 bases between the two ends. Germline V gene data show CDR1 as DFQATT and CDR2 as SNEGSKA (reference sequence). The CDR3 has 13 residues. The sequenced sample was PBMCs from the stem cell graft donor, obtained from the stem cell graft. The sequence came from a human donor who donated a stem cell graft to a child with acute lymphoblastic leukemia. This sequence joins TRBV20-1 and TRBJ2-7, with D hard to call. The CDR3 protein is CSASGDISYEQYF. DNA of the CDR3: TGCAGTGCTAGCGGAGACATTTCCTACGAGCAGTACTTC.